These 9 T cell receptor beta chains were all obtained from the same sample, sequenced in a study of blood T cell repertoires in COVID-19 (dated by TCRdb to the early 2020s). Receptor libraries were prepared by the immunoSEQ multiplex PCR assay. TCRdb took this table from immuneACCESS and kept in-frame rearrangements with V and J called. Such tables lack part of the clones; where checked against another copy, unresolved V genes explain under half of the gap, and the rest is unexplained. Present in this sample are about 200,000 clones, roughly 90% of which were seen just once. The top ten clones comprise roughly a sixth of the sample. The source material was peripheral blood. The receptors derive from a man aged 45-65 years with COVID-19, enrolled during active disease.

This rearrangement joins TRBV6-2 or TRBV6-3 to TRBJ2-1; D is uncertain. The CDR3 has 15 residues. The V end was cut by 4 bases, the J end by 3 bases, with 13 bases between. Germline CDR1 and CDR2: MNHEY and SVGEGT. CDR3 sequence: CASSSTLPYYNEQFF. The CDR3 DNA sequence: TGTGCCAGCAGTTCGACACTTCCCTACTACAATGAGCAGTTCTTC.

The CDR3 reads CASSLRGGPPDTQYF. The CDR3 DNA is TGTGCCAGCAGCTTGCGGGGGGGCCCCCCAGATACGCAGTATTTT. The chain links TRBV5-6 to TRBJ2-3, with 8 bases that match TRBD2. V trimming: 1 base; J trimming: 4 bases; junction bases outside the gene matches: 5. This CDR3 is 15 amino acids long. Germline V gives CDR1 SGHDT, CDR2 YYEEEE. Looking up the rest from reference TRBV5-6 and TRBJ2-3 gives the full variable domain: DAGVTQSPTHLIKTRGQQVTLRCSPKSGHDTVSWYQQALGQGPQFIFQYYEEEERQRGNFPDRFSGHQFPNYSSELNVNALLLGDSALYLCASSLRGGPPDTQYFGPGTRLTVL.

V is TRBV5-4 and J is TRBJ2-7; D perhaps matches TRBD1 (6 bases). The CDR3 contains 16 residues. The V gene lost 4 bases and the J gene lost 2 bases, with 19 bases spanning the gap. CDR1 is SGHNT and CDR2 is YYREEE in the germline V gene (reference sequence). CDR3 amino acids: CASSAGQPLFPYEQYF. CDR3 coding DNA: TGTGCCAGCAGCGCAGGACAGCCTCTGTTTCCCTACGAGCAGTACTTC.

This chain uses TRBV10-3 with TRBJ1-4, with 7 bases lining up with TRBD1. This CDR3 contains 15 residues. The V and J ends lost 0 bases and 4 bases, in that order; junction bases with no gene match: 2. Germline-derived CDR1 and CDR2 are ENHRY and SYGVKD. CDR3 nucleotide sequence: TGTGCCATCAGTGAGTCGACAGGGAATAATGAAAAACTGTTTTTT. It translates to CAISESTGNNEKLFF.

The rearrangement joins TRBV10-2 to TRBJ1-2; 8 positions agree with TRBD1. The CDR3 has 13 amino acids. The J segment lost 7 bases and the V segment lost 2 bases, leaving 3 bases of the junction unmatched. CDR1 and CDR2 from the germline V gene are WSHSY and SAAADI. The CDR3 loop is CASSEPTGVGYTF. The DNA for the CDR3 is TGCGCCAGCAGTGAGCCGACAGGGGTTGGCTACACCTTC.

The chain links TRBV5-4 to TRBJ1-2; possibly TRBD1 for D (5 bases). The V end lost 0 bases, the J end lost 3 bases, and 12 bases lay between the germline ends. CDR3 length: 15 residues. The germline gives CDR1 SGHNT, CDR2 YYREEE (reference sequence). The CDR3 spells CASSLGQYLDYGYTF. The CDR3 DNA sequence: TGTGCCAGCAGCTTGGGACAGTACCTTGACTATGGCTACACCTTC.

The rearrangement uses TRBV7-9 and TRBJ2-3; 10 nucleotides agree with TRBD1. Germline assignment: CDR1 SEHNR and CDR2 FQNEAQ (reference sequence). The CDR3 loop spans 19 amino acids. The junction had 16 bases not matched to a gene; V was cut back by 4 bases and J by 3 bases. The CDR3 reads CASSSGQGGPSGLTDTQYF. CDR3 coding DNA: TGTGCCAGCAGCTCAGGACAGGGGGGGCCTAGCGGGTTAACAGATACGCAGTATTTT.

V usage is TRBV4-2 and J usage is TRBJ2-1; 10 bases are a match to TRBD2. The CDR3 is made up of 16 amino acids. Per germline, CDR1 LGHNA and CDR2 YNFKEQ. The ends lost 3 bases at V and 8 bases at J; junction bases unmatched: 10. The CDR3 DNA sequence: TGTGCCAGCAGCCAGGAAACTAGCGGGAACCTCTATGAGCAGTTCTTC. This gives the protein CASSQETSGNLYEQFF.

V gene TRBV7-8 combines with J gene TRBJ1-2, with D maybe TRBD1 (5 bases). The CDR3 extends over 13 amino acids. Between the trimmed V and J ends, which lost 3 bases and 2 bases, there was a span of 7 bases. Germline CDR1 is SGHVS and CDR2 is FQNEAQ. CDR3 sequence: CASSFQGNYGYTF. As DNA, the CDR3 is TGTGCCAGCAGCTTCCAGGGAAACTATGGCTACACCTTC.